The present TCR beta chain was sequenced within a study of T cell repertoires in cytomegalovirus infection. Study results and limitations: What dominated the ex vivo response were HLA-C-restricted CMV-specific TCR beta clonotypes.

This clonotype turned up a few times. Its antigen remains unidentified. J was trimmed by 2 bases and V by 5 bases; bases with no gene match: 7. Germline values: CDR1 SQVTM, CDR2 ANQGSEA. The CDR3 has 14 residues. Each CDR3 protein gets one entry after TCRdb re-called the reads with MiXCR. The table has more than 150,000 distinct CDR3 sequences, 23% seen once. The chain uses TRBV29-1 and TRBJ2-7; TRBD1 matches 9 bases. The TCR was taken from a human donor in good health (CMV status not recorded). Some clones in this sample may be carry-over from other donors' samples. Sequencing input: PBMCs. CDR3 residues: CSVTHGTGPYEQYF. The CDR3 DNA reads as TGCAGCGTTACTCACGGGACAGGGCCCTACGAGCAGTACTTC.